This TCR beta chain was profiled in a study of blood T cell repertoires in COVID-19. Trimming pared 1 base from V and 5 bases from J, leaving 16 bases between. The CDR3 has 16 residues. Germline CDR1 SNHLY, CDR2 FYNNEI. Per the authors' pipeline: Amplification with reference gene primers provided the estimates of nucleated cell counts. Data came from immunoSEQ multiplex PCR; TCRdb stores just in-frame clones and leaves some out. Clone size and the V and J calls come from that table; the DNA yielded D and trimming. This table has approximately 300,000 clones, around 90% appearing once. V is TRBV2 and J is TRBJ2-3, with TRBD2 as a possible D gene (5 bases). Material for sequencing was peripheral blood. The origin of this receptor is a young woman with COVID-19, enrolled during active disease. CDR3 sequence reads: CASSEGRGLVIDTQYF. In DNA form, the CDR3 reads TGTGCCAGCAGTGAAGGTCGGGGTTTAGTCATAGATACGCAGTATTTT.